Listed here is a single T cell receptor (beta chain). Its antigen is unidentified. CDR1 and CDR2 from the germline V gene are SGHRS and YFSETQ. Trimming removed 4 bases from V and 6 bases from J, with 7 bases in between. There are 12 residues in the CDR3. The data are from a study of OX40 agonist ivuxolimab in advanced cancers. Whole-study context: Hepatocellular carcinoma, melanoma, renal cell or head and neck cancer occurred in dose-escalation patients. Prior anti-PD-1, anti-PD-L1 or anti-CTLA-4 therapy was allowed; around 43% had some. Notes on the study in general: At 0.1 to 3.0 mg/kg and by week 6, clonal expansion occurred in CD4+ and CD8+ blood T cells. Some of the lowest clonal expansion was seen in partial responders at 0.1-3.0 mg/kg.

Using immunoSEQ multiplex PCR, the repertoire was profiled, and TCRdb retains in-frame clones only, with some absent. In the table there are tens of thousands of clones, more than 85% of which are singletons. Sequencing used CD4+ or CD8+ T cells sorted from blood, obtained in a trial of the OX40 agonist ivuxolimab. The sequence was collected from an adult with an advanced solid tumor such as melanoma, head and neck, liver or kidney cancer. This chain joins TRBV5-1 and TRBJ2-2; no clear D. CDR3 amino acids: CASSPLSGELFF. CDR3 nucleotide sequence: TGCGCCAGCAGCCCTTTATCCGGGGAGCTGTTTTTT.